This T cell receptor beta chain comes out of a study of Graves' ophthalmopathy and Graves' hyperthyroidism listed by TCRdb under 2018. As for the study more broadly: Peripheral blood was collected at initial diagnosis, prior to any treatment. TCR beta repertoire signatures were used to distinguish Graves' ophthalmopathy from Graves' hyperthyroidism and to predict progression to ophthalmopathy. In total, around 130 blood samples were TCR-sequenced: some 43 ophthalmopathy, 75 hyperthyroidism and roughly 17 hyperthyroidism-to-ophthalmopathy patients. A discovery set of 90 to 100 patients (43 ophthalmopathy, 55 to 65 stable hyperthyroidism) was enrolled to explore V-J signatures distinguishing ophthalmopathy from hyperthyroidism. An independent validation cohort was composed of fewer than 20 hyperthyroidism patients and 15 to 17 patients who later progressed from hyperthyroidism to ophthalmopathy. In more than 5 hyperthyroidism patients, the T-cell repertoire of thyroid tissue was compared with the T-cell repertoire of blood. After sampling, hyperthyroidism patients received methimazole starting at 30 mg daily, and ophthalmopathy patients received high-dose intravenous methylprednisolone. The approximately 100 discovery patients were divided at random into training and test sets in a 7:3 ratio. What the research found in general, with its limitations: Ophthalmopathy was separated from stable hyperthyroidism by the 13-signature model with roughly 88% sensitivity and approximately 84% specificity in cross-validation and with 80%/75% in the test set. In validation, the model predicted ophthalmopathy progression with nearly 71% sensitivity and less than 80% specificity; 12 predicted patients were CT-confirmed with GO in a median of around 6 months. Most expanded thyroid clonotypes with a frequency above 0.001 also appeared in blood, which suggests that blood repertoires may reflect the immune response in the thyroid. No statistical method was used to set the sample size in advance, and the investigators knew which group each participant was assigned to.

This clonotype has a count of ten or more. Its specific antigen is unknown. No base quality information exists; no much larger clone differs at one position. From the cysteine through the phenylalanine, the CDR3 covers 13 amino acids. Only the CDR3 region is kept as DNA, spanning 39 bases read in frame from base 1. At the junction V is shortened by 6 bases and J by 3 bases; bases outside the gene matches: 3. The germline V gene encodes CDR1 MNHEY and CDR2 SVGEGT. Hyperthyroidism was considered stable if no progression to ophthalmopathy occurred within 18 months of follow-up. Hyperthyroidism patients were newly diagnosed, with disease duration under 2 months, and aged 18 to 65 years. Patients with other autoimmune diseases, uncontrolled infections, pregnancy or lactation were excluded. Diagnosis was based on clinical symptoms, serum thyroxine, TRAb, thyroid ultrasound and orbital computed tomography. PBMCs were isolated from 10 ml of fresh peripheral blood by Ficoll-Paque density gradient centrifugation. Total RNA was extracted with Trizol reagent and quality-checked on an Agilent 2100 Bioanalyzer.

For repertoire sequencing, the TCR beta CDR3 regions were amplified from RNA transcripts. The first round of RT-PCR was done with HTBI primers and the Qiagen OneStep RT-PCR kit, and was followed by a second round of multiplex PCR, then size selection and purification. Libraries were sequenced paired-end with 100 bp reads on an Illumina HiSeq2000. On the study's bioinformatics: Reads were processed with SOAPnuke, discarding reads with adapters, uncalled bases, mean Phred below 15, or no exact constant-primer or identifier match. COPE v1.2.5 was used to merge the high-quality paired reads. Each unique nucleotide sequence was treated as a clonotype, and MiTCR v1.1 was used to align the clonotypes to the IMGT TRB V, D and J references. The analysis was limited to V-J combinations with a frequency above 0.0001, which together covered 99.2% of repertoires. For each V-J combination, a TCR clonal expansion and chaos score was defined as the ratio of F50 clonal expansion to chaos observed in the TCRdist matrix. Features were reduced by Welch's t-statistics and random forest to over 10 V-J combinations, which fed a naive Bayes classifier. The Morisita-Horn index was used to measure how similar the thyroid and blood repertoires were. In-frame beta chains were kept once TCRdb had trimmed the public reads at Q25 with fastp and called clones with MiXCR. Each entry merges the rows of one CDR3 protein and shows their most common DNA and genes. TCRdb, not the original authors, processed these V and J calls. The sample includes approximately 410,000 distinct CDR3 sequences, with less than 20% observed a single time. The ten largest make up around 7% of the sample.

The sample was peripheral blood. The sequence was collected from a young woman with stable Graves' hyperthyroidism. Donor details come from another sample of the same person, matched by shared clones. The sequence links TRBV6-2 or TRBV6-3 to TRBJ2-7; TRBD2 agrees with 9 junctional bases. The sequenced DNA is TGTGCCAGCAGGTGGACTAGCGACTACGAGCAGTACTTC. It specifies CASRWTSDYEQYF.